This TCR beta chain was observed in a study of beta chain features in type 1 diabetes. The sample holds a few counts of this clone. Every isolated RNA sample was fully reverse transcribed, so sequencing captured expressed TCRB transcripts. Clones were read by immunoSEQ multiplex PCR, and TCRdb kept only the in-frame ones, dropping some. This table holds fewer than 65,000 clones, around three fifths found once. In germline, CDR1 is SNHLY, CDR2 FYNNEI. This CDR3 comprises 15 residues. With 1 base clipped from V and 7 bases from J, the junction kept 10 bases outside the gene matches. The sequenced sample was Tregs from blood. V is TRBV2 and J is TRBJ2-7; the match to TRBD1 covers 7 bases. This TCR derives from a young woman in good health. The CDR3 sequence: CASSEVVGGSGEQYF. CDR3 nucleotides: TGTGCCAGCAGTGAAGTGGTAGGGGGCAGTGGGGAGCAGTACTTC.